This T cell receptor (beta chain) was sequenced for a study of CD8 T cells in ankylosing spondylitis. General study findings and limits: Several of the motif variants were reported before in synovial fluid and blood from reactive arthritis. Seemingly distinctive of ankylosing spondylitis blood was a TCR beta motif formed by eight highly homologous variants.

TCRdb reprocessed the 5' RACE reads via MiXCR and lists one record per CDR3 protein. The sample has tens of thousands of distinct CDR3 sequences, roughly 11% seen once. The CDR3 loop spans 12 amino acids. Germline CDR1 MGHDK, CDR2 SYGVNS. V lost 2 bases and J lost 11, with 12 bases in between. This clonotype appeared many times. Its antigen is currently unknown. The sequenced sample consisted of blood, either unsorted or a sorted T cell fraction (not recorded which). The receptor was isolated from a male donor with ankylosing spondylitis or in good health (not recorded which). This chain connects TRBV25-1 to TRBJ1-1; maybe TRBD1 (5 bases). The CDR3 region has the DNA TGTGCCAGCAGTGAAGATTCGCGGGGGGCTTTCTTT. Residues: CASSEDSRGAFF.